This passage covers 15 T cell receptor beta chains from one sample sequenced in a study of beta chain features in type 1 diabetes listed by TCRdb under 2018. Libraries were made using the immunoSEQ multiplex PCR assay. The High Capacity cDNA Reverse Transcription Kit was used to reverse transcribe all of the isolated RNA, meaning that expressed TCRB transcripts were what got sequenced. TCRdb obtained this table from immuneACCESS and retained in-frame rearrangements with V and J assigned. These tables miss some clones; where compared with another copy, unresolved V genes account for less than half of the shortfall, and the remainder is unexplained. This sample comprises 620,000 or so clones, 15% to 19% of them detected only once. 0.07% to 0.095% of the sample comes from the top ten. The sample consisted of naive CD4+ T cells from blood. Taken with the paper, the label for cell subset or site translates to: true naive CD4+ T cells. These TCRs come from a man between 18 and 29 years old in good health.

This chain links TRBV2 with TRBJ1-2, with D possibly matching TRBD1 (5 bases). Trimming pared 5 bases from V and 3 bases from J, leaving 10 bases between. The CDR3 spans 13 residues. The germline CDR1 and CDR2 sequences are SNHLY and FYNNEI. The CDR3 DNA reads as TGTGCCAGCAGTTATTCCAGGGACTATGGCTACACCTTC. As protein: CASSYSRDYGYTF.

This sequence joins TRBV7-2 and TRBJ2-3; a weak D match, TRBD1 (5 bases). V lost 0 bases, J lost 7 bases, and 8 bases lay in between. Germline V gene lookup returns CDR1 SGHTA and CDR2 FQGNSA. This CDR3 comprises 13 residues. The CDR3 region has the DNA TGTGCCAGCAGCTTAGCCAGGGCAAATACGCAGTATTTT. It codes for CASSLARANTQYF.

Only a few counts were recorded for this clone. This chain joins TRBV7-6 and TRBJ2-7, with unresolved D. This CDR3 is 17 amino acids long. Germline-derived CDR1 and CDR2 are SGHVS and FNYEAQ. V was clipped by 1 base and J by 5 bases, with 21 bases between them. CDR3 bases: TGTGCCAGCAGCTTAGTTTCAGAGGCAGCAGCAAGAAACGAGCAGTACTTC. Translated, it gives CASSLVSEAAARNEQYF.

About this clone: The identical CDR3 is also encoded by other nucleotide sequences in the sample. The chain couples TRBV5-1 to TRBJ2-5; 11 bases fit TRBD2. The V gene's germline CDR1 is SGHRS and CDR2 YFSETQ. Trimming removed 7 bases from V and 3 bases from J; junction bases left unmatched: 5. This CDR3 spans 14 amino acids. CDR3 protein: CASRAGLAEETQYF. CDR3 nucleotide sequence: TGCGCCAGCCGGGCGGGACTAGCGGAAGAGACCCAGTACTTC.

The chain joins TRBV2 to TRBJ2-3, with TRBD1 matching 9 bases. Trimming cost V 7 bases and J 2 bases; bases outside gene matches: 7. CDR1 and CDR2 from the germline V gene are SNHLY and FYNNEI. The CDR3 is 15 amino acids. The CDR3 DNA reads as TGTGCCAGCATCCAGGACAGGGGCCCCACAGATACGCAGTATTTT. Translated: CASIQDRGPTDTQYF.

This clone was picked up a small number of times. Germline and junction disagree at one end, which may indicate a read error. CDR3 in amino acids: CASSTRVSGELFF. CDR3 bases: TGTGCTAGCAGCACCAGGGTTAGCGGGGAGCTGTTTTTT. The V gene is TRBV7-7, the J gene TRBJ2-2, with D maybe TRBD1 (5 bases). Germline V gene sequence: CDR1 SSHAT, CDR2 FNYEAQ (reference sequence). This CDR3 contains 13 residues.

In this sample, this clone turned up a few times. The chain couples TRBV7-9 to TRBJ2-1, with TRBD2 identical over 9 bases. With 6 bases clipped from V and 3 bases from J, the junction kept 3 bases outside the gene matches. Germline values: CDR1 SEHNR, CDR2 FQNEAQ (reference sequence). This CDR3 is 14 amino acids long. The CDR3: CASRGAGGYNEQFF. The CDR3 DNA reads TGTGCCAGCAGGGGAGCGGGAGGCTACAATGAGCAGTTCTTC.

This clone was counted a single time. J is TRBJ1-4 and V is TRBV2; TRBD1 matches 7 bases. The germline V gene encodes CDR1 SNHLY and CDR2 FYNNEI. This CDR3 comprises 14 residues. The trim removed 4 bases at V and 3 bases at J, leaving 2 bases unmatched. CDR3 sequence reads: CASSGDSPNEKLFF. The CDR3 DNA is TGTGCCAGCAGTGGGGACAGTCCTAATGAAAAACTGTTTTTT.

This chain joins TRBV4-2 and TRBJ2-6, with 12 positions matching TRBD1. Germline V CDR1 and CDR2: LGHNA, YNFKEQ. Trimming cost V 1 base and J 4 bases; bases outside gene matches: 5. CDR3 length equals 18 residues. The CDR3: CASSQGDRGLFGANVLTF. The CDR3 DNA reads TGTGCCAGCAGCCAAGGGGACAGGGGGCTGTTCGGGGCCAACGTCCTGACTTTC.

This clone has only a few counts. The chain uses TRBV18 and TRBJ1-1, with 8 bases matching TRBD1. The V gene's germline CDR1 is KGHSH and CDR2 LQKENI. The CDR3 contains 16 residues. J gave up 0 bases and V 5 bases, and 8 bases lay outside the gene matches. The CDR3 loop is CASSADRGFVNTEAFF. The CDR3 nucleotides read TGTGCCAGCTCAGCTGACAGGGGTTTTGTGAACACTGAAGCTTTCTTT.

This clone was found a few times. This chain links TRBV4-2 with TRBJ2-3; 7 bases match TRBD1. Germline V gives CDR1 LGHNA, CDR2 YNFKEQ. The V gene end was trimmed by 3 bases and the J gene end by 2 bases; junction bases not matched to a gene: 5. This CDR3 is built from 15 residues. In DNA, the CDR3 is TGTGCCAGCAGCCACGCAGGGGGAACCACAGATACGCAGTATTTT. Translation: CASSHAGGTTDTQYF.

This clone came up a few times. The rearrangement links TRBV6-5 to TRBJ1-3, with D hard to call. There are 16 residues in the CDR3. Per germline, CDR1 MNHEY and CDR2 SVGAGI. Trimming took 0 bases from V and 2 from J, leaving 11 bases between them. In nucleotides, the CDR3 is TGTGCCAGCAGTTACTCGTCCTCGAAGGCTGGAAACACCATATATTTT. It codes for CASSYSSSKAGNTIYF.

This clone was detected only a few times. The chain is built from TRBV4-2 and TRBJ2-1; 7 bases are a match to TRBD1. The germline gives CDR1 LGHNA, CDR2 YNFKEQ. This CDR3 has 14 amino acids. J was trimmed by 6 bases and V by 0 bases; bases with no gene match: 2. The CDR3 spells CASSQDGQVNEQFF. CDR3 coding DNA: TGTGCCAGCAGCCAAGACGGACAGGTCAATGAGCAGTTCTTC.

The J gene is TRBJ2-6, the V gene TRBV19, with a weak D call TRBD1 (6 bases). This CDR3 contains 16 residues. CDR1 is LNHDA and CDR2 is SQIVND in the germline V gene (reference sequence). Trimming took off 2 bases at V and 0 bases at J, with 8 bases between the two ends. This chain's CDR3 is CASSIRGYSGANVLTF. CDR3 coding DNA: TGTGCCAGTAGTATAAGGGGGTACTCTGGGGCCAACGTCCTGACTTTC.

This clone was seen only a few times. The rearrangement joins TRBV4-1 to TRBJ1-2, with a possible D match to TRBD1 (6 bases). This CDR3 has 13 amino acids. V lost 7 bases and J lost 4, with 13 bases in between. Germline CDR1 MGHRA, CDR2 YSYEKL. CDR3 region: CASKGVAGYGYTF. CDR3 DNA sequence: TGCGCCAGCAAGGGGGTCGCAGGCTATGGCTACACCTTC.